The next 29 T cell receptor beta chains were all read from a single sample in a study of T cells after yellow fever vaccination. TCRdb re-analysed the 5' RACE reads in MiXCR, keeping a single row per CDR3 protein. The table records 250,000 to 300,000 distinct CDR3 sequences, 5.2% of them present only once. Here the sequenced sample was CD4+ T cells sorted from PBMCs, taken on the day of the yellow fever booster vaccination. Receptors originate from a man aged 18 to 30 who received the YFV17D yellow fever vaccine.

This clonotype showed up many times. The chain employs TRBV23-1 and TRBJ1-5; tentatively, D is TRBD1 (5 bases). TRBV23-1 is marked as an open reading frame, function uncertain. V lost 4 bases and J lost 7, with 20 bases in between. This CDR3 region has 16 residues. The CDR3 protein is CASSPGGSGTGQPQHF. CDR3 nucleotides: TGCGCCAGCAGTCCCGGGGGATCAGGGACGGGGCAGCCCCAGCATTTT.

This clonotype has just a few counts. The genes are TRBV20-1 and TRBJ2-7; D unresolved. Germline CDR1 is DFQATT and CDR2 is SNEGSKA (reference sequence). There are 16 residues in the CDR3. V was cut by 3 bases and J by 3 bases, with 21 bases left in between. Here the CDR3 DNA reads TGCAGTGCTAGCTACCGTAGAAGCGAGCGTGGCTACGAGCAGTACTTC. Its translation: CSASYRRSERGYEQYF.

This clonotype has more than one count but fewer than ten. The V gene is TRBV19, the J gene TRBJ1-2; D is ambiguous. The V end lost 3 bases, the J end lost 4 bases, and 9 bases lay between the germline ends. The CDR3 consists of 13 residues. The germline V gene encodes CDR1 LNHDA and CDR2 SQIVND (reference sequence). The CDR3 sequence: CASSMPPAYGYTF. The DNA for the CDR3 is TGTGCCAGTAGTATGCCCCCGGCCTATGGCTACACCTTC.

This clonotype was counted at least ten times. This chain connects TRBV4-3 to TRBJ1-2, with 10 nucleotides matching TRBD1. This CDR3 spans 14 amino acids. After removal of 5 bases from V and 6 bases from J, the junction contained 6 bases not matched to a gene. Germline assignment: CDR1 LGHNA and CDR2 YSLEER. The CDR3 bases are TGCGCCAGCAGCTACGACAGGGGGCCGGATGGCTACACCTTC. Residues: CASSYDRGPDGYTF.

Here the CDR3 DNA reads TGTGCCAGCAGCGAGTCAGTGGGCTATGGCTACACCTTC. It yields the protein CASSESVGYGYTF. This chain links TRBV9 with TRBJ1-2; D is unresolved. V lost 3 bases and J 4 bases, leaving 10 bases between the germline ends. Germline V gene lookup returns CDR1 SGDLS and CDR2 YYNGEE. This CDR3 contains 13 residues.

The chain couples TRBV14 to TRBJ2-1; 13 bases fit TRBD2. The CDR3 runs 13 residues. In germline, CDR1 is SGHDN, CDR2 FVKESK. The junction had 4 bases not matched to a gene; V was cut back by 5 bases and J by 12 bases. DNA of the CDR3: TGTGCCAGCAGCTTCTGGACTAGCGGGGGGCAGTTCTTC. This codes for CASSFWTSGGQFF.

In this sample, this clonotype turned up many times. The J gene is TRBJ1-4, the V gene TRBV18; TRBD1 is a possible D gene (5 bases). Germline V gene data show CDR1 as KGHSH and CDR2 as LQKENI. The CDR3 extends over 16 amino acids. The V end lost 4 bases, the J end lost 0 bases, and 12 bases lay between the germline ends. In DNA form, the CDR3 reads TGTGCCAGCTCACGCTTTGACAGAACAACTAATGAAAAACTGTTTTTT. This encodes CASSRFDRTTNEKLFF.

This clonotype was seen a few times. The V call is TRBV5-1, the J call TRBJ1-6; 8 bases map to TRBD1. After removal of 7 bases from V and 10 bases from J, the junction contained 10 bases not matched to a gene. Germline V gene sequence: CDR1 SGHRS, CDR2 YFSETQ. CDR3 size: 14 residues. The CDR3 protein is CASGQGTLGSPLHF. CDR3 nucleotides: TGCGCCAGCGGACAGGGAACCTTAGGGTCACCCCTCCACTTT.

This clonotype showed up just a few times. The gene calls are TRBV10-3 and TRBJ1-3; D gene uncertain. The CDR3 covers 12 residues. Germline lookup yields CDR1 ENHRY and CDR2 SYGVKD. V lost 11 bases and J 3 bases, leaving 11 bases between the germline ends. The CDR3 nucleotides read TGTGCCGCCCTCCGTGATGGAAACACCATATATTTT. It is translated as CAALRDGNTIYF.

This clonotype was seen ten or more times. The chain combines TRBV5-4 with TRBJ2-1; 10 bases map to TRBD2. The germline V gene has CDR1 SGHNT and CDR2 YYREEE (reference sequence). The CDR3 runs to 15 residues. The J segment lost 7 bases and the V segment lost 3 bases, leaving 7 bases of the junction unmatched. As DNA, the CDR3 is TGTGCCAGCAGCTCTAGCGGGGGAATCAATAATGAGCAGTTCTTC. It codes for CASSSSGGINNEQFF.

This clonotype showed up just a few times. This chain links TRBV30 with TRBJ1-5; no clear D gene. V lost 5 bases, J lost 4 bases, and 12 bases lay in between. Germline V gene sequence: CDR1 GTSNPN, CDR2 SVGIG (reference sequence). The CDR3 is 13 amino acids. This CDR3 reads CAWAWADNQPQHF. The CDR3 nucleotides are TGTGCCTGGGCGTGGGCAGATAATCAGCCCCAGCATTTT.

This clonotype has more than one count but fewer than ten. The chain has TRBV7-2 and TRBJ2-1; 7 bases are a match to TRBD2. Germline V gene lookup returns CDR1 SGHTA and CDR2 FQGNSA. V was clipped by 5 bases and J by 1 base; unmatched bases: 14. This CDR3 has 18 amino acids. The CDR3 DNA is TGTGCCAGCAGCCACCTTTCGTCCGGCGGGGGTTCCTACAATGAGCAGTTCTTC. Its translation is CASSHLSSGGGSYNEQFF.

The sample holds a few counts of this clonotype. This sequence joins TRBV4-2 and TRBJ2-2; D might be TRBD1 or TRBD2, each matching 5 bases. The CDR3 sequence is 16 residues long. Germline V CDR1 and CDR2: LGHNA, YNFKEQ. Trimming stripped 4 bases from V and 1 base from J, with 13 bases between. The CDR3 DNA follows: TGTGCCAGCAGCCGCACCGGGACCGTGAACACCGGGGAGCTGTTTTTT. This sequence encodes CASSRTGTVNTGELFF.

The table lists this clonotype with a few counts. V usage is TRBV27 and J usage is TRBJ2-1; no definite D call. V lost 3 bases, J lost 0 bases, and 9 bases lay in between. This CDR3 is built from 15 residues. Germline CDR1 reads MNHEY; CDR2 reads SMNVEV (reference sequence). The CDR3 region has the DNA TGTGCCAGCAGTTTCACTACGGGCTCCTACAATGAGCAGTTCTTC. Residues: CASSFTTGSYNEQFF.

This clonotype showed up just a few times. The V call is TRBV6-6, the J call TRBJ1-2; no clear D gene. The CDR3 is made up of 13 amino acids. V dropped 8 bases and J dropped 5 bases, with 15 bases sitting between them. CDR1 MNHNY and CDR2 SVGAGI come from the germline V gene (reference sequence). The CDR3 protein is CASLPGQNYGYTF. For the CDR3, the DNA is TGTGCCAGCTTGCCGGGCCAGAATTATGGCTACACCTTC.

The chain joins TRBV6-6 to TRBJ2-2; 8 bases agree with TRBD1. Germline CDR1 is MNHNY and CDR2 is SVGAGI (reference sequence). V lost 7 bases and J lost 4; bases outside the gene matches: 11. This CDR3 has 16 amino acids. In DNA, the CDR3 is TGTGCCAGCAAACTACAGACAGGGGTGGTCACCGGGGAGCTGTTTTTT. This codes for CASKLQTGVVTGELFF.

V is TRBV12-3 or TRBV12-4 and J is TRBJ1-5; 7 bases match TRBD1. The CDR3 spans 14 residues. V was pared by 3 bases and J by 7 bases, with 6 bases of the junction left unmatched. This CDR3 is CASSFKGARQPQHF. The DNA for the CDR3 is TGTGCCAGCAGTTTTAAGGGGGCTAGGCAGCCCCAGCATTTT.

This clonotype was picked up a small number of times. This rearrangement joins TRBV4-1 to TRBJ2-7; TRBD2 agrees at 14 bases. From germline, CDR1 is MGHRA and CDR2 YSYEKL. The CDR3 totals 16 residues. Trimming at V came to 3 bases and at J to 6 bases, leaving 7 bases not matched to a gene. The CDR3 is CASSHLRLAGGREQYF. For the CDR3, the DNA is TGCGCCAGCAGCCACCTACGACTAGCGGGGGGGCGCGAGCAGTACTTC.

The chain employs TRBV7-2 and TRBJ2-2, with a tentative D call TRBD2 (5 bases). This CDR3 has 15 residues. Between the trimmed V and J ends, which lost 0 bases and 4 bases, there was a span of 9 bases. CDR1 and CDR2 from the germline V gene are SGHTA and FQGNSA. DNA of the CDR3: TGTGCCAGCAGCTTAGCGACGGGATTCACCGGGGAGCTGTTTTTT. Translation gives CASSLATGFTGELFF. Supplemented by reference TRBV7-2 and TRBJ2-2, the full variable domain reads GAGVSQSPSNKVTEKGKDVELRCDPISGHTALYWYRQSLGQGLEFLIYFQGNSAPDKSGLPSDRFSAERTGGSVSTLTIQRTQQEDSAVYLCASSLATGFTGELFFGEGSRLTVL.

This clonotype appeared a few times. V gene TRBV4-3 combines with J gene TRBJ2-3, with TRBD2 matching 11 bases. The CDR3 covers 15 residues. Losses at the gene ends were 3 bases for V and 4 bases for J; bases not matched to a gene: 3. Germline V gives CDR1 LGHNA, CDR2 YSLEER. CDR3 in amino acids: CASSQLAGGADTQYF. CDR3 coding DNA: TGCGCCAGCAGCCAGCTAGCGGGGGGTGCAGATACGCAGTATTTT.

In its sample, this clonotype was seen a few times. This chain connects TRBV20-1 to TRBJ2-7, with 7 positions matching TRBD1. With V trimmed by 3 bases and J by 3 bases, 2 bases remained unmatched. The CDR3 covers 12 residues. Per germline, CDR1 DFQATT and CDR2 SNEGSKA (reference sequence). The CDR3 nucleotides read TGCAGTGCTAGTACAGGGGTCTACGAGCAGTACGTC. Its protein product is CSASTGVYEQYV.

The CDR3 region is CSARGLAGGTQETQYF. The CDR3 nucleotides are TGCAGTGCTAGAGGACTAGCGGGGGGGACCCAAGAGACCCAGTACTTC. V and J are TRBV20-1 and TRBJ2-5; 14 bases line up with TRBD2. CDR3 length equals 16 residues. Germline CDR1 is DFQATT and CDR2 is SNEGSKA (reference sequence). V shed 1 base, J shed 1 base, and the junction held 2 bases outside the gene matches.

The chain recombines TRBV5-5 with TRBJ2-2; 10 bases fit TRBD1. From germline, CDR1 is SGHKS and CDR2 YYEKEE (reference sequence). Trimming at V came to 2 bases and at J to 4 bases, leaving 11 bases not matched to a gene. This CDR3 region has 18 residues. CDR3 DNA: TGTGCCAGCAGCTTAGGGATGTGGGACAGGGGAAGCACCGGGGAGCTGTTTTTT. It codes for CASSLGMWDRGSTGELFF. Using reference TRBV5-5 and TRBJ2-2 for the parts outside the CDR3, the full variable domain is DAGVTQSPTHLIKTRGQQVTLRCSPISGHKSVSWYQQVLGQGPQFIFQYYEKEERGRGNFPDRFSARQFPNYSSELNVNALLLGDSALYLCASSLGMWDRGSTGELFFGEGSRLTVL.

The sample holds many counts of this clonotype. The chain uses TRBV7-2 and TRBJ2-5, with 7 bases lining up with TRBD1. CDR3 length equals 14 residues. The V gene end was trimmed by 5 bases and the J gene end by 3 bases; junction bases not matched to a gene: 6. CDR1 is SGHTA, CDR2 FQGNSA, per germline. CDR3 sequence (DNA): TGTGCCAGCAGCACGAGGGACAGTGAAGAGACCCAGTACTTC. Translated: CASSTRDSEETQYF.

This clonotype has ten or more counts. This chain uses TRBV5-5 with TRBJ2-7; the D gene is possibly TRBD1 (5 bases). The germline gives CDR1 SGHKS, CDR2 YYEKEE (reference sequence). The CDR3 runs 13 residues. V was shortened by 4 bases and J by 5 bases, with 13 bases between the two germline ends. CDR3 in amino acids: CASSPGLRDEQYV. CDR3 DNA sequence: TGTGCCAGCAGCCCCGGGCTCAGGGACGAGCAGTACGTC.

As DNA, the CDR3 is TGCAGTGCTAGGGGGGGGACAAGTAACTCCTATAATTCACCCCTCCACTTT. Amino acid sequence: CSARGGTSNSYNSPLHF. This sequence joins TRBV20-1 and TRBJ1-6, with D possibly being TRBD1 (6 bases). V was clipped by 3 bases and J by 0 bases, with 15 bases between them. The CDR3 consists of 17 residues. Germline lookup yields CDR1 DFQATT and CDR2 SNEGSKA (reference sequence).

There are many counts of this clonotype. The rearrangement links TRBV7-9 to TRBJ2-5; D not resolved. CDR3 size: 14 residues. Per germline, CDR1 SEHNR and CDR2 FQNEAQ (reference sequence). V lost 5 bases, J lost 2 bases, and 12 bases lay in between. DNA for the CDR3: TGTGCCAGCAGCCAAATACGGGTTCAAGAGACCCAGTACTTC. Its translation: CASSQIRVQETQYF.

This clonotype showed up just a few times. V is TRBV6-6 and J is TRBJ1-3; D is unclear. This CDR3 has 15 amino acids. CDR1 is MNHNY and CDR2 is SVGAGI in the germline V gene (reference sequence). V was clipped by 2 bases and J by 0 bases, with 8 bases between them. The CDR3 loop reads CASSYARNSGNTIYF. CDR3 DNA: TGTGCCAGCAGTTACGCCCGCAACTCTGGAAACACCATATATTTT.

The CDR3, as DNA: TGTGCCAGCAGTGAATCCCTACGGACAGGGGAAAAACTGTTTTTT. Protein product: CASSESLRTGEKLFF. The chain links TRBV25-1 to TRBJ1-4, with 8 bases aligning to TRBD1. V lost 1 base to trimming and J lost 8 bases; unmatched junction nucleotides: 6. Germline CDR1 is MGHDK and CDR2 is SYGVNS. CDR3 length equals 15 residues.